This entry describes one TCR beta chain. Its antigen is unidentified. Patients were aged 18 to 65, had disease duration under 2 months, and had newly diagnosed hyperthyroidism. Researchers amplified the TCR beta CDR3 regions from RNA transcripts. The HTBI set primed first-round TCR CDR3 RT-PCR. TCRdb re-derived calls from the multiplex PCR reads in MiXCR, one entry per CDR3 protein. The repertoire holds roughly 200,000 distinct CDR3 sequences, with around 16% as singletons. The data were taken from a study of T cells in Graves' hyperthyroidism and ophthalmopathy. Study-wide points: The model predicted ophthalmopathy a median around six months before onset.

This CDR3 has 14 residues. Germline V CDR1 and CDR2: SNHLY, FYNNEI. Trimming took 6 bases from V and 5 from J, leaving 17 bases between them. The sequence was obtained from a middle-aged man with Graves' hyperthyroidism. Sequenced input: blood. The chain uses TRBV2 and TRBJ2-7; tentatively, D is TRBD1 or TRBD2 (5 bases each). The CDR3 loop reads CASRPGTADHEQYF. The CDR3 coding sequence is TGTGCCAGCAGGCCCGGGACGGCAGACCACGAGCAGTACTTC.